A selection of T cell receptor beta chains follows, all from one sample in a study of blood T cell repertoires in COVID-19. Repertoires were generated with immunoSEQ multiplex PCR, while TCRdb's copy carries only in-frame clones and drops some. The sample consists of 200,000 to 250,000 clones, under 95% of them appearing once. Sequenced sample: PBMCs or T cells enriched from blood (not recorded which). These receptors were obtained from a woman aged 18 to 35 who had recovered from COVID-19. The CDR3 runs from the conserved cysteine through the conserved F or W. D genes are given only for firm matches. Rows give clone size only sometimes, using once, few, many, or a class for an expanded clone.

J | size | D | V | length | DNA | CDR3
TRBJ1-1 | NA | NA | TRBV27 | 12 | TGTGCCAGCAGCCATGGGGGGGCTGAAGCTTTCTTT | CASSHGGAEAFF
TRBJ2-1 | NA | NA | TRBV5-1 | 17 | TGCGCCAGCAGCTTGGAGGGTAGGCCAGGGGTTGACAATGAGCAGTTCTTC | CASSLEGRPGVDNEQFF
TRBJ2-2 | NA | NA | TRBV7-7 | 14 | TGTGCTAGCAGTTACGGACAGAACACCGGGGAGCTGTTTTTT | CASSYGQNTGELFF
TRBJ2-3 | NA | NA | TRBV3-1/TRBV3-2 | 14 | TGTGCCAGCAGCCAAGATACGGGGGCAGATACGCAGTATTTT | CASSQDTGADTQYF
TRBJ2-4 | NA | NA | TRBV29-1 | 14 | TGCAGCGTTGAAGATCCCACTAGTCAAAACATTCAGTACTTC | CSVEDPTSQNIQYF
TRBJ1-2 | NA | TRBD1 | TRBV7-8 | 14 | TGTGCCAGCAGCGCACAGGGGGTTAACTATGGCTACACCTTC | CASSAQGVNYGYTF
TRBJ2-7 | NA | NA | TRBV5-6 | 14 | TGTGCCAGCAGCTTGGGGACAAGCAGGTACGAGCAGTACTTC | CASSLGTSRYEQYF
TRBJ1-5 | few | NA | TRBV24-1 | 12 | TGTGCCACCAGTGATTCGGGGTCGCCCCAGCATTTT | CATSDSGSPQHF
TRBJ1-1 | NA | TRBD1 | TRBV27 | 13 | TGTGCCAGTCGGAGACAGGGCAGTCCTGAAGCTTTCTTT | CASRRQGSPEAFF
TRBJ2-5 | NA | TRBD1 | TRBV6-1 | 15 | TGTGCCAGCAGTGAAGCTTCGGACAGGGAAGAGACCCAGTACTTC | CASSEASDREETQYF
TRBJ2-7 | NA | NA | TRBV28 | 14 | TGTGCCAGCAGCCCACCCAGGGGACCCTACGAGCAGTACTTC | CASSPPRGPYEQYF
TRBJ1-2 | NA | NA | TRBV5-4 | 12 | TGTGCCAGCAGCCCGGACAGCTATGGCTACACCTTC | CASSPDSYGYTF
TRBJ1-1 | NA | NA | TRBV18 | 13 | TGTGCCAGCTCTCCTACAGGTGAGGTTGAAGCTTTCTTT | CASSPTGEVEAFF
TRBJ1-2 | NA | NA | TRBV9 | 13 | TGTGCCAGCAGCGTAGCGCCCGAGTATGGCTACACCTTC | CASSVAPEYGYTF
TRBJ1-3 | NA | NA | TRBV7-2 | 13 | TGTGCCAGCAGCTCCGGACAGTTCAACACCATATATTTT | CASSSGQFNTIYF
TRBJ2-3 | NA | TRBD2 | TRBV18 | 16 | TGTGCCAGCTCACCAGGCCTAGCGGGGAGCACAGATACGCAGTATTTT | CASSPGLAGSTDTQYF
TRBJ1-4 | once | NA | TRBV3-1/TRBV3-2 | 14 | TGTGCCAGCAGCGACAGTGCAACTAATGAAAAACTGTTTTTT | CASSDSATNEKLFF
TRBJ2-5 | NA | TRBD2 | TRBV5-5 | 14 | TGTGCCAGCAGCTGGCAAGGACTAGCGGAGACCCAGTACTTC | CASSWQGLAETQYF
TRBJ1-3 | NA | TRBD1 | TRBV9 | 15 | TGTGCCAGCAGCCCCTGGACAGGGAGGGGAAACACCATATATTTT | CASSPWTGRGNTIYF
TRBJ1-4 | NA | TRBD1 | TRBV29-1 | 13 | TGCAGCGTCCGTGACAGGGACCGCCAAAAACTGTTTTTT | CSVRDRDRQKLFF
TRBJ1-1 | NA | NA | TRBV7-6 | 15 | TGTGCCAGCAGCCCGTTACCCGGAGACAACACTGAAGCTTTCTTT | CASSPLPGDNTEAFF
TRBJ1-4 | NA | TRBD1 | TRBV6-5 | 15 | TGTGCCAGCAGAAGAAACAGGGGCACTAATGAAAAACTGTTTTTT | CASRRNRGTNEKLFF
TRBJ2-1 | NA | NA | TRBV5-1 | 15 | TGCGCCAGCAGCGGGACGGGGGGCAAGGGCAATGAGCAGTTCTTC | CASSGTGGKGNEQFF
TRBJ1-2 | once | NA | TRBV5-4 | 17 | TGTGCCAGCAGCCCATCCGGGTTTGGCGGGACGGCCTATGGCTACACCTTC | CASSPSGFGGTAYGYTF
TRBJ1-1 | once | TRBD1 | TRBV29-1 | 14 | TGCAGCGTTGGGGGCAGGGACAGCGGCACTGAAGCTTTCTTT | CSVGGRDSGTEAFF
TRBJ1-5 | NA | NA | TRBV10-1 | 17 | TGCGCCAGCAGTGAGTCCTGGGGAGAAATTTGTCATCAGCCCCAGCATTTT | CASSESWGEICHQPQHF
TRBJ2-1 | NA | TRBD2 | TRBV11-2 | 16 | TGTGCCAGCAGCCTCCTAGCGGGGGGGCCCTACAATGAGCAGTTCTTC | CASSLLAGGPYNEQFF
TRBJ2-6 | few | NA | TRBV19 | 16 | TGTGCCAGTAGTATTCGGCGACAGGTGAGGGCCAACGTCCTGACTTTC | CASSIRRQVRANVLTF
TRBJ2-1 | NA | TRBD2 | TRBV3-1/TRBV3-2 | 15 | TGTGCCAGCAGCCCGACTAGCGGCTCCTACAATGAGCAGTTCTTC | CASSPTSGSYNEQFF
TRBJ2-7 | few | NA | TRBV19 | 16 | TGTGCCAGTAGTCCGGCGGAGCTGAAAGGTTCCTACGAGCAGTACTTC | CASSPAELKGSYEQYF
TRBJ2-3 | NA | NA | TRBV10-3 | 13 | TGTGCCATCAGTGAGTCGGGGGCGTTGACGCAGTATTTT | CAISESGALTQYF
TRBJ1-2 | NA | TRBD1 | TRBV28 | 15 | TGTGCCAGCAGTAGCCCGGGACAGGGGTTTTGGAGCTACACCTTC | CASSSPGQGFWSYTF
TRBJ2-7 | NA | NA | TRBV27 | 13 | TGTGCCAGCAGTTTGTTGAGGGGGTACGAGCAGTACTTC | CASSLLRGYEQYF
TRBJ2-5 | NA | NA | TRBV10-3 | 13 | TGTGCCATCAGCCCGACAGGCCAAGAGACCCAGTACTTC | CAISPTGQETQYF
TRBJ2-5 | NA | NA | TRBV18 | 14 | TGTGCCAGCTCTTCGTCCGGGCGCGGGGAGACCCAGTACTTC | CASSSSGRGETQYF
TRBJ1-1 | NA | NA | TRBV4-1 | 15 | TGCGCCAGCAGCCAATCCGCTACTCCGGGTGCTGAAGCTTTCTTT | CASSQSATPGAEAFF
TRBJ1-3 | NA | NA | TRBV27 | 13 | TGTGCCAGCAGGCCTAATTCTGGAAACACCATATATTTT | CASRPNSGNTIYF
TRBJ1-1 | NA | TRBD1 | TRBV6-5 | 13 | TGTGCCAGCAGACCGGGACAGGGAGGTGAAGCTTTCTTT | CASRPGQGGEAFF
TRBJ2-1 | once | NA | TRBV28 | 14 | TGTGCCAGCAGTTTGGGGGGGCTCTACAATGAGCAGTTCTTC | CASSLGGLYNEQFF
TRBJ1-1 | few | TRBD1 | TRBV10-2 | 13 | TGCGCCAGCAGTGGACAGGGGAACACTGAAGCTTTCTTT | CASSGQGNTEAFF
TRBJ2-1 | NA | NA | TRBV5-5 | 13 | TGTGCCAGCAGCTACCTACAGGGCTATGAGCAGTTCTTC | CASSYLQGYEQFF
TRBJ2-7 | NA | TRBD1 | TRBV10-3 | 14 | TGTGCCATCAGTGAAAAAGACAGGGTTGCCGAGCAGTACTTC | CAISEKDRVAEQYF
TRBJ2-5 | NA | NA | TRBV28 | 17 | TGTGCCAGCAGGGAATCGCGAGGTGGCGGAATAGAGGAGACCCAGTACTTC | CASRESRGGGIEETQYF
TRBJ2-5 | NA | NA | TRBV5-8 | 14 | TGTGCCAGCAGCTTGGAGGGGTTGGGAGAGACCCAGTACTTC | CASSLEGLGETQYF
TRBJ1-1 | NA | NA | TRBV5-1 | 14 | TGCGCCAGCAGCGAAGACACGATGAACACTGAAGCTTTCTTT | CASSEDTMNTEAFF
TRBJ2-2 | NA | NA | TRBV9 | 16 | TGTGCCAGCAGCGTCGACGGCCCGGGGAACACCGGGGAGCTGTTTTTT | CASSVDGPGNTGELFF
TRBJ1-6 | NA | TRBD1 | TRBV18 | 16 | TGTGCCAGCTCATTGGACAGGGACTCCTATAATTCACCCCTCCACTTT | CASSLDRDSYNSPLHF
TRBJ2-2 | NA | NA | TRBV24-1 | 15 | TGTGCCACCAGTGATTTGGGCCAGTTGCCCGGGGAGCTGTTTTTT | CATSDLGQLPGELFF
TRBJ2-7 | NA | NA | TRBV28 | 14 | TGTGCCAGCAGTTTATCCTCGGGGGTCTACGAGCAGTACTTC | CASSLSSGVYEQYF
TRBJ1-2 | NA | NA | TRBV2 | 13 | TGTGCCAGCAGTGGACAGGAAAACTATGGCTACACCTTC | CASSGQENYGYTF
TRBJ2-1 | NA | TRBD2 | TRBV19 | 15 | TGTGCCAGTAGTCTCCCTAGCGGGGGTATCTATGAGCAGTTCTTC | CASSLPSGGIYEQFF
TRBJ1-2 | NA | TRBD1 | TRBV28 | 14 | TGTGCCAGCAGCACAACAGGGGGAGGCTATGGCTACACCTTC | CASSTTGGGYGYTF
TRBJ2-7 | NA | NA | TRBV10-3 | 14 | TGTGCCATCAGTGAGTCGACGGGAAGTTACGAGCAGTACTTC | CAISESTGSYEQYF